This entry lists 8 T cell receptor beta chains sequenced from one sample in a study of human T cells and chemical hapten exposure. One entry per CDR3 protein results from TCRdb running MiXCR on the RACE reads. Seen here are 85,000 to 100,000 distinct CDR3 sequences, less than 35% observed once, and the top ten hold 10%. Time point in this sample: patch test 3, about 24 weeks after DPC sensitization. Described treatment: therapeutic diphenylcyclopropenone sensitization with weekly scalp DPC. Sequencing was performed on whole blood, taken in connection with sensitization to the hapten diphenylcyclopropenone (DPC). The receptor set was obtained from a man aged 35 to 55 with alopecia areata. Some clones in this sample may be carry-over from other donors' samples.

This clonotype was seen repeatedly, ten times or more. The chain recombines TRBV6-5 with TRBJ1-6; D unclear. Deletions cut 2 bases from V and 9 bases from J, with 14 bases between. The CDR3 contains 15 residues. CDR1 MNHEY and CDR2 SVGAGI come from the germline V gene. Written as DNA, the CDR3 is TGTGCCAGCAGTTACGTGGACGGAGGTAGTTCACCCCTCCACTTT. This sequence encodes CASSYVDGGSSPLHF.

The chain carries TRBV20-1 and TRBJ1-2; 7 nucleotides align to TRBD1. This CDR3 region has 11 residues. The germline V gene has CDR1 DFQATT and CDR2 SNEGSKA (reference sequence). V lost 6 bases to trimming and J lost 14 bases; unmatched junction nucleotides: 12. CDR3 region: CSAHSRDRTTF. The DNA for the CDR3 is TGCAGTGCCCACTCGCGGGACAGAACAACCTTC.

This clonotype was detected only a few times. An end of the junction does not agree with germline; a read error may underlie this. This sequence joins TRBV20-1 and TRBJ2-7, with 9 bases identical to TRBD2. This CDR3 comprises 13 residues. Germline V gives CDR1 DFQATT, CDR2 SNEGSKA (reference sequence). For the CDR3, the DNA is TGCAGTGCTAGAGATTTAGCGGGGGACCTGATTTTCTTC. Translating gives CSARDLAGDLIFF.

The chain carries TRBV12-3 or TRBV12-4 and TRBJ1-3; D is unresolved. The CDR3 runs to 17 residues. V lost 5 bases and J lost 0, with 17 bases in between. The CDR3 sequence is CASSNPGQSGSGNTIYF. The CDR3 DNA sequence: TGTGCCAGCAGTAACCCCGGGCAGTCCGGCTCTGGAAACACCATATATTTT.

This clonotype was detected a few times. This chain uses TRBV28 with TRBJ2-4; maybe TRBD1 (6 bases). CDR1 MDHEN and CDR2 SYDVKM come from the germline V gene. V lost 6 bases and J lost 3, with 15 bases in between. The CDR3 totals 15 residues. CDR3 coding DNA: TGTGCCAGCAGGGGTTCGGCACAGGGCAAAAACATTCAGTACTTC. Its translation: CASRGSAQGKNIQYF.

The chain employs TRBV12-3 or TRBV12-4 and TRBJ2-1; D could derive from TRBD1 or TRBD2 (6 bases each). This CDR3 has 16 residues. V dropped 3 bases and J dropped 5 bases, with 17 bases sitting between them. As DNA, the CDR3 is TGTGCCAGCAGTTTCGCGGGACACGCCGGGAACAATGAGCAGTTCTTC. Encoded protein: CASSFAGHAGNNEQFF.

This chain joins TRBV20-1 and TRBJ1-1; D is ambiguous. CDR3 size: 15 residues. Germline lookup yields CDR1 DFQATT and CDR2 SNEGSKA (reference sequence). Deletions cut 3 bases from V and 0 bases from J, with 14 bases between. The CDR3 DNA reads TGCAGTGCTAGGAAGGCCCCAGACATGAACACTGAAGCTTTCTTT. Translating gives CSARKAPDMNTEAFF.

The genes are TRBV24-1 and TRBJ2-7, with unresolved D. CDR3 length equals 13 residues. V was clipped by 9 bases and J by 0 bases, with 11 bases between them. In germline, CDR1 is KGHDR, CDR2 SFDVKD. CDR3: CATATRSSYEQYF. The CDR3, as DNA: TGTGCCACCGCCACGCGGTCCTCCTACGAGCAGTACTTC.